This TCR beta chain was captured in a study of T cells after yellow fever vaccination. This clonotype was observed at least ten times. MiXCR, run by TCRdb on the 5' RACE reads, gives a single entry per CDR3 protein. The sample includes about 350,000 distinct CDR3 sequences, roughly 4% of them seen just once. V lost 0 bases and J lost 2, with 7 bases in between. Germline assignment: CDR1 LGHNA and CDR2 YSLEER. The CDR3 is 14 residues long. This chain uses TRBV4-3 with TRBJ1-2; D uncertain. The source is a man aged 18 to 29 who received the YFV17D yellow fever vaccine. This specimen consisted of PBMCs, obtained 5 days after the yellow fever booster vaccination. CDR3 amino acids: CASSQERGNYGYTF. CDR3 in DNA: TGCGCCAGCAGCCAAGAACGAGGGAACTATGGCTACACCTTC.